A single sample gave rise to the 24 T cell receptor beta chains below, sequenced in a study of blood T cell repertoires in COVID-19. Produced via immunoSEQ multiplex PCR; TCRdb's table is partial and in-frame only. Here the sample spans 60,000 to 75,000 clones, around nine tenths being singletons. The sequenced sample was peripheral blood. These receptors came from a woman aged 80 or over with acute or convalescent COVID-19.

J is TRBJ2-5 and V is TRBV6-5, with TRBD2 identical over 7 bases. This CDR3 is 14 amino acids long. Trimming cost V 6 bases and J 5 bases; bases outside gene matches: 9. The germline V gene has CDR1 MNHEY and CDR2 SVGAGI. For the CDR3, the DNA is TGTGCCAGCAGAGATCAAACTAGCGTGGAGACCCAGTACTTC. Translation gives CASRDQTSVETQYF.

The chain carries TRBV29-1 and TRBJ2-7; 11 bases map to TRBD1. The germline V gene encodes CDR1 SQVTM and CDR2 ANQGSEA. This CDR3 contains 15 residues. V gave up 7 bases and J gave up 3 bases; unmatched junction bases: 11. The CDR3 sequence is CSELKSGTGGYEQYF. The CDR3 region has the DNA TGCAGCGAACTAAAATCCGGGACAGGGGGCTACGAGCAGTACTTC.

The chain combines TRBV7-2 with TRBJ1-2, with 9 bases fitting TRBD1. CDR1 and CDR2 from the germline V gene are SGHTA and FQGNSA. The CDR3 has 15 residues. V was clipped by 5 bases and J by 8 bases; unmatched bases: 12. The CDR3 nucleotides are TGTGCCAGCAGCCTCAGAACGGGACAGGGCCACGGCTACACCTTC. The encoded protein is CASSLRTGQGHGYTF.

The rearrangement uses TRBV28 and TRBJ1-1; no firm D call. The ends were cut back, 6 bases at V and 6 bases at J, with 8 bases in the middle. Germline assignment: CDR1 MDHEN and CDR2 SYDVKM. This CDR3 contains 11 residues. CDR3: CASSSHPEAFF. CDR3 sequence (DNA): TGTGCCAGCAGCTCACATCCTGAAGCTTTCTTT.

The V and J genes are TRBV12-3 or TRBV12-4 and TRBJ1-2, with TRBD1 matching over 11 bases. V shed 5 bases, J shed 4 bases, and the junction held 0 bases outside the gene matches. The CDR3 covers 13 residues. CDR3 coding DNA: TGTGCCAGCAGTGGGACAGGGGGCTATGGCTACACCTTC. This sequence encodes CASSGTGGYGYTF.

This clone was detected a few times. Other DNA sequences in the sample encode the same CDR3. The chain is built from TRBV5-5 and TRBJ2-5, with a weak D call TRBD2 (5 bases). Germline V gene sequence: CDR1 SGHKS, CDR2 YYEKEE (reference sequence). The CDR3 consists of 15 residues. The V end lost 4 bases, the J end lost 1 base, and 14 bases lay between the germline ends. Here the CDR3 DNA reads TGTGCCAGCAGCAGCGGATACTACTCCCAAGAGACCCAGTACTTC. It yields the protein CASSSGYYSQETQYF.

V is TRBV5-6 and J is TRBJ2-7, with D unclear. The CDR3 extends over 13 amino acids. Germline lookup yields CDR1 SGHDT and CDR2 YYEEEE. V dropped 2 bases and J dropped 0 bases, with 6 bases sitting between them. The CDR3 loop is CASSFYNSYEQYF. The CDR3 nucleotides read TGTGCCAGCAGCTTTTACAACTCCTACGAGCAGTACTTC.

This chain links TRBV4-1 with TRBJ1-6; D is unresolved. V lost 2 bases to trimming and J lost 4 bases, with 12 bases between them. The CDR3 has 16 residues. Germline CDR1 reads MGHRA; CDR2 reads YSYEKL. CDR3 sequence reads: CASSQSRPTYNSPLHF. As DNA, the CDR3 is TGCGCCAGCAGCCAAAGTCGCCCAACATATAATTCACCCCTCCACTTT.

This sequence joins TRBV7-9 and TRBJ1-3; D not resolved. The CDR3 is made up of 13 amino acids. V was pared by 5 bases and J by 0 bases, with 5 bases between. The germline gives CDR1 SEHNR, CDR2 FQNEAQ (reference sequence). DNA of the CDR3: TGTGCCAGCAGCGTTTACTCTGGAAACACCATATATTTT. Translating gives CASSVYSGNTIYF.

The chain has TRBV2 and TRBJ1-4, with 7 bases lining up with TRBD1. Per the germline V gene, CDR1 is SNHLY and CDR2 is FYNNEI. This CDR3 spans 14 amino acids. J gave up 8 bases and V 6 bases, and 9 bases lay outside the gene matches. CDR3 protein: CASRGDREVEKLFF. The CDR3 DNA sequence: TGTGCCAGCAGAGGAGACAGGGAGGTCGAAAAACTGTTTTTT.

This clone was counted only a few times. The rearrangement links TRBV12-3 or TRBV12-4 to TRBJ1-2; tentative D call: TRBD1 (5 bases). This CDR3 is 13 amino acids long. The V end lost 3 bases, the J end lost 2 bases, and 7 bases lay between the germline ends. The CDR3 loop is CASSLNRNYGYTF. The CDR3 DNA reads TGTGCCAGCAGTTTGAACAGGAACTATGGCTACACCTTC.

This clone was recorded a few times. The CDR3 loop is CASSRTGSNQPQHF. The DNA for the CDR3 is TGTGCCAGCAGTCGGACAGGGAGCAATCAGCCCCAGCATTTT. The chain is built from TRBV6-2 or TRBV6-3 and TRBJ1-5; 8 nucleotides match TRBD1. With 5 bases clipped from V and 1 base from J, the junction kept 1 base outside the gene matches. Germline loops: CDR1 MNHEY, CDR2 SVGEGT. The CDR3 totals 14 residues.

The chain recombines TRBV30 with TRBJ1-6; maybe TRBD1 (5 bases). The CDR3 contains 16 residues. Germline V gene data show CDR1 as GTSNPN and CDR2 as SVGIG (reference sequence). Trimming left V 6 bases short and J 0 bases short, with 15 bases between. DNA for the CDR3: TGTGCCTGTACAAGACAGAGAAGCTCCTATAATTCACCCCTCCACTTT. It is translated as CACTRQRSSYNSPLHF.

The gene calls are TRBV7-2 and TRBJ2-7; tentative D call: TRBD1 (6 bases). Germline CDR1 and CDR2: SGHTA and FQGNSA. V lost 5 bases and J lost 3, with 11 bases in between. The CDR3 runs 13 residues. The CDR3 bases are TGTGCCAGCAGCCTCGACAGGCACTACGAGCAGTACTTC. It specifies CASSLDRHYEQYF.

CDR3 region: CSVVRGQGSTDTQYF. The CDR3 region has the DNA TGCAGCGTTGTACGGGGACAGGGAAGCACAGATACGCAGTATTTT. The chain uses TRBV29-1 and TRBJ2-3; TRBD1 matches 9 bases. The CDR3 totals 15 residues. Looked up from germline, CDR1 is SQVTM and CDR2 is ANQGSEA. Losses at the gene ends were 4 bases for V and 0 bases for J; bases not matched to a gene: 5.

The chain has TRBV4-3 and TRBJ1-2; 10 bases line up with TRBD1. V shed 2 bases, J shed 4 bases, and the junction held 7 bases outside the gene matches. From germline, CDR1 is LGHNA and CDR2 YSLEER. This CDR3 region has 16 residues. CDR3 in DNA: TGCGCCAGCAGCCAAAAGGGACAGGGGATCGGCTATGGCTACACCTTC. Translating it yields CASSQKGQGIGYGYTF.

The chain carries TRBV11-2 and TRBJ1-4; 9 bases fit TRBD1. The V gene end was trimmed by 5 bases and the J gene end by 7 bases; junction bases not matched to a gene: 8. CDR3 length: 15 amino acids. Germline CDR1 SGHAT, CDR2 FQNNGV. CDR3 loop: CASSPDGTGIEKLFF. The CDR3 nucleotides read TGTGCCAGCAGCCCAGATGGGACAGGGATTGAAAAACTGTTTTTT.

The chain is built from TRBV11-2 and TRBJ2-2; 11 positions match TRBD2. After removal of 3 bases from V and 6 bases from J, the junction contained 12 bases not matched to a gene. The germline V gene encodes CDR1 SGHAT and CDR2 FQNNGV. There are 18 residues in the CDR3. CDR3 loop: CASSFGSLLAGVPGELFF. CDR3 nucleotides: TGTGCCAGCAGCTTTGGGTCCCTACTAGCGGGAGTCCCCGGGGAGCTGTTTTTT.

The chain uses TRBV27 and TRBJ2-2; 9 positions match TRBD2. V lost 5 bases to trimming and J lost 4 bases; unmatched junction nucleotides: 14. CDR3 length: 18 amino acids. The germline CDR1 and CDR2 sequences are MNHEY and SMNVEV (reference sequence). The CDR3 spells CASSPTLGVAGATGELFF. DNA for the CDR3: TGTGCCAGCAGTCCCACCCTAGGGGTAGCGGGGGCCACCGGGGAGCTGTTTTTT.

V gene TRBV10-1 combines with J gene TRBJ1-2; D call uncertain. Looked up from germline, CDR1 is WNHNN and CDR2 is SYGVQD (reference sequence). V lost 0 bases and J lost 7, with 9 bases in between. This CDR3 comprises 13 residues. The DNA for the CDR3 is TGCGCCAGCAGTGAGTCTCCAGTACCTGGCTACACCTTC. Amino acid sequence: CASSESPVPGYTF.

J is TRBJ2-7 and V is TRBV11-2; perhaps TRBD2 as D (6 bases). V lost 6 bases and J 4 bases, leaving 7 bases between the germline ends. The CDR3 runs to 11 residues. CDR1 SGHAT and CDR2 FQNNGV come from the germline V gene. CDR3 DNA: TGTGCCAGCAGGGGGGGTTACGAGCAGTACTTC. This encodes CASRGGYEQYF. Together with reference TRBV11-2 and TRBJ2-7, the CDR3 gives the full variable domain: EAGVAQSPRYKIIEKRQSVAFWCNPISGHATLYWYQQILGQGPKLLIQFQNNGVVDDSQLPKDRFSAERLKGVDSTLKIQPAKLEDSAVYLCASRGGYEQYFGPGTRLTVT.

The chain is built from TRBV18 and TRBJ2-7, with 7 bases fitting TRBD1. The ends lost 3 bases at V and 6 bases at J; junction bases unmatched: 5. Germline CDR1 is KGHSH and CDR2 is LQKENI. There are 13 residues in the CDR3. In DNA form, the CDR3 reads TGTGCCAGCTCACCCGACAGGGCAGGCGAGCAGTACTTC. Translated, it gives CASSPDRAGEQYF.

The chain carries TRBV7-2 and TRBJ2-2; D is perhaps TRBD2 (5 bases). Trimming took 1 base from V and 4 from J, leaving 7 bases between them. Germline CDR1 reads SGHTA; CDR2 reads FQGNSA. This CDR3 comprises 14 residues. The CDR3 here is CASSLGGSTGELFF. In DNA form, the CDR3 reads TGTGCCAGCAGCTTAGGAGGGAGCACCGGGGAGCTGTTTTTT.

The V call is TRBV18, the J call TRBJ2-5; TRBD2 matches at 12 bases. The CDR3 is made up of 15 amino acids. Germline CDR1 KGHSH, CDR2 LQKENI. V was clipped by 3 bases and J by 5 bases; unmatched bases: 4. The CDR3, as DNA: TGTGCCAGCTCACCCCTAGCGGGAGGGCTGGAGACCCAGTACTTC. It is translated as CASSPLAGGLETQYF.